The T cell receptor (beta chain) described here comes from a study of cytomegalovirus exposure and HLA in healthy donors listed by TCRdb under 2017. Notes on the research overall: According to an earlier analysis of several hundred of the donors, 150 million to 200 million T cells yielded approximately 120 million unique TCR beta sequences and around 300 Gb of sequence data. About 330 gigabases of sequencing data and around 80 million unique TCR sequences made up an early release that covered 500 to 700 HLA-typed donors. Of the 300 to 450 genotyped donors, about 80% fell in the genetic ancestry cluster associated with self-reported Caucasian donors. The study was designed to test whether signatures of past pathogen exposure could be identified by cataloging public T cell receptors. The study profiled the T cell repertoires of some 610 subjects by immunosequencing and related them to cytomegalovirus serostatus. Along with the approximately 620-subject first cohort, a separate validation cohort of roughly 110 different subjects was used. High-throughput TCR immunosequencing, statistical association of individual TCRs with disease status, and machine learning were combined to predict cytomegalovirus infection status. To study patterns of TCR occurrence, a later analysis re-analyzed previously published TCR beta repertoires from around 670 donors and added high-resolution HLA genotyping. In the later analysis, no new phenotypic data were used to find candidate immune exposures; instead, reliance was placed on TCR beta sequences and their occurrence across donors. To decide whether each TCR beta V gene segment behaved as functional or pseudogenic, an earlier analysis of several hundred of the donors relied on high-throughput TCR beta sequencing. Donor age, sex, ethnicity and CMV serostatus were compiled alongside the repertoire data. In a later genetic analysis, genome-wide SNP genotypes for 398 of the 666 donors were used, and that subset was treated as a discovery cohort. All discovery cohort repertoires had been generated using a single sequencing platform. Class I and class II HLA loci were covered by the typing at four-digit resolution. Typing coverage varied by locus: about 629-640 donors for A, B, C, DRB1 and DQB1; some 520 for DQA1; over 600 for DPA1; around 490 for DPB1. Roughly five DR-DQ haplotypes were handled as single units for association and clustering because linkage in the cohort was strong. Across around 400 genotyped donors of the cohort, an average of about 200,000 unique TCR beta nucleotide sequences per donor were sequenced, and approximately 17% of those sequences were non-productive. Points the paper makes about the study in general: This cohort had only TCR beta chains sequenced, and the lack of alpha or paired-chain data limited which features could be detected. V-gene and J-gene trimming of TCR beta chains was associated with a missense DCLRE1C variant in a later genetic analysis, and the association was replicated in an independent cohort. In the study, around 150 TCR beta chains were listed as associated with cytomegalovirus. Correlated functional status among segregating V segments might be attributable to linkage disequilibrium, but an unknown experimental factor could not be ruled out. Some IMGT-functional V segments, including TRBV6-2 and TRBV6-3, could not be distinguished by the 87-base-pair reads and were therefore excluded. A later analysis associated about 17,000 TCR beta sequences with specific HLA alleles at a false discovery rate of 0.05. According to a later analysis, TCR association rates differed among HLA loci, with DRB1 alleles showing the most associated TCRs and HLA-C alleles showing the fewest. When HLA alleles, especially DR and DQ, strongly co-occurred, attributing TCR associations to individual alleles was difficult. Three of the identified cytomegalovirus-associated TCR beta chains were confirmed in vitro to be specific for cytomegalovirus antigens. For the cohort, immune exposure information was limited to CMV serostatus. A further reported finding was that TCR beta sequences accurately predicted the HLA-A and HLA-B alleles for most subjects in the first cohort. The authors suggested that the approach could potentially be generalized to other disease states and immunological phenotypes. The earlier analysis of approximately 560 of the donors excluded some 16 rarely observed V segments, including chromosome 9 orphons, because counts were too low. According to a later analysis, most CMV-associated TCR beta chains appeared to be HLA-restricted, and the HLA associations seemed to be driven largely by CMV exposure. Several of the top co-occurrence clusters appeared to be linked to parvovirus B19, influenza, CMV and Epstein-Barr virus, according to a later analysis. Roughly uniform sequencing depth across donors was assumed in presence/absence analyses, although this assumption may not hold. In an earlier analysis of roughly 500 of the donors, most TCR beta V segments appeared in productive rearrangements about 90% or about 30% of the time, broadly matching IMGT annotations. Because HLA typing was unavailable for some donors at each locus, only the typed subset was used in association tests. A cluster of highly shared sequence variants was judged likely to represent a technical artifact of the sequencing pipeline. The classifier was reported to diagnose cytomegalovirus status with high specificity and sensitivity in both the original and validation cohorts. Compared with the roughly 720-donor mean, donors in an Asian-associated ancestry cluster had fewer N-insertions in productive TCRs, according to a later genetic analysis. While some public TCRs were present in many individuals, most TCR sequences turned up only very rarely across donors. In a later analysis, HLA-associated TCR beta chains showed more clonal expansion and lower generation probabilities than non-associated chains that were equally common.

Libraries were built with the immunoSEQ multiplex PCR assay. A mixture of 60 forward primers for TCR Vbeta segments and 13 reverse primers for TCR Jbeta segments was used in the multiplex PCR. A multiplex PCR assay on genomic DNA amplified the CDR3 region of rearranged TCR beta genes. The Illumina HiSeq System was used to sequence the amplified TCR beta libraries as 87-base-pair reads. Per the authors' processing: A later analysis counted some 74 million unique TCR beta chains across the 666 repertoires, and 10 million to 11 million of these chains were shared by at least two donors. To remove PCR and sequencing errors, raw reads were error-corrected and collapsed into unique sequences using a nearest-neighbor algorithm that merged closely related sequences. CDR3 sequences were aligned to IMGT reference sequences to assign V, D and J gene segments. For a sequence to be retained, at least a six-nucleotide match to both a V gene segment and a J gene segment was required. A rearrangement was called productive if the CDR3 had no stop codons and remained in frame with V and J, and every other rearrangement was called non-productive. Following IMGT convention, CDR3 was defined as the stretch from the second conserved V-encoded cysteine up to the conserved J-encoded phenylalanine. The earlier analysis of 587 of the donors excluded sequences that lacked an unambiguous match to a single V gene segment. An earlier analysis of about 590 of the donors classified V segments as functional when productive rearrangements were above 56.7% and as segregating when the standard deviation between donors was above 5%. A statistical classification framework was built to diagnose cytomegalovirus status from the catalog of TCR beta chain sequences. A later analysis assigned V and J genes by comparing TCR nucleotide sequences with IMGT/GENE-DB human TR gene sequences. A later analysis assigned CDR3 sequences and most-parsimonious VDJ recombination scenarios with the TCRdist pipeline. In a later analysis, each TCR beta chain was defined by its CDR3 amino acid sequence together with its V-gene family, and reads lacking a unique V-gene family were excluded. To address suspected cross-contamination and a sequencing artifact, a later analysis removed some 620 highly shared, low-generation-probability nucleotide sequences. In a later analysis, a clonal expansion index for each public chain was calculated from normalized within-repertoire ranks of inferred template counts. A later analysis computed generation probabilities with a VDJ recombination model fitted to out-of-frame rearrangements, and checked the results against IGoR. A later analysis scored TCR-TCR, TCR-HLA and TCR-CMV co-occurrence with hypergeometric tests, applying a repertoire-size bias correction to TCR pairs. False discovery rates were estimated in a later analysis by permuting HLA or CMV assignments 20 times. In a later analysis, co-occurring TCRs were grouped using DBSCAN, with TCRdist sequence similarity added in when clustering inside HLA-allele-positive subsets. Repertoires with fewer than 30,000 or more than 120,000 public chains, plus five repertoires with anomalous nucleotide sharing, were excluded from co-occurrence clustering. The clones in this table, taken by TCRdb from immuneACCESS, are in-frame only. Not every clone is retained; where verified, under half of the shortfall comes from an unresolved V gene, and the cause of the rest is unknown. V and J calls and clone size are given by that table; D and trimming were obtained from the DNA. The sample table lists 150,000 to 180,000 clones, 75% to 85% of them with a count of one. The top ten clonotypes cover around 5.6% of the sample.

In total, approximately 700 healthy bone marrow donors made up the cohort. At the time of sampling, all cohort members were nominally healthy, though unrecorded immune exposures were likely present. The donor tested CMV seropositive, placing the donor among the 290 or so seropositive members of the cohort. Each donor provided a peripheral blood sample, and peripheral blood mononuclear cells were used for TCR beta sequencing. The Qiagen DNeasy Blood Extraction Kit was used to extract genomic DNA from the blood cell samples. The V end gives up 5 bases and the J end 4 bases, leaving 6 bases in the junction not matched to a gene. Per the germline V gene, SGHRS is the CDR1 and YFSETQ is the CDR2. From the cysteine up to the phenylalanine, the CDR3 has a length of 14 residues. Of all the DNA, just the CDR3 is kept, 42 bases in frame from base 1. The sample holds a few counts of this clone. Its antigen remains undetermined. The sample holds no much larger clone one base away, and base qualities are not on file.

The clonotype originates from a middle-aged woman in good health and CMV-seropositive. The sample taken for sequencing was PBMCs. Recombination linked TRBV5-1 to TRBJ1-3; 7 bases in the middle match TRBD1. The DNA sequence reads TGCGCCAGCAGAGGGGGGACAGCAGGAAACACCATATATTTT. It translates as CASRGGTAGNTIYF.